Sequencing of this T cell receptor beta chain was carried out in a study of blood T cell repertoires in COVID-19 (dated by TCRdb to about 2020). Turning to the overall study: Samples from collaborators originated in the United States, Italy and Spain and spanned both the acute and convalescent phases of COVID-19. The material from the prospective study consisted of cDNA or gDNA derived from T cells, B-cell-depleted T cells, or PBMCs. Deeply sampled blood TCRbeta repertoires from subjects exposed to, actively infected with, or recovered from COVID-19 were included in the dataset. A freely available public database, intended as a resource for researchers studying the immune response to SARS-CoV-2, is where the repertoires were released. Samples came from the ongoing ImmuneRACE study (first 160 participants) plus 1,254 subjects from 6 global collaborators. A de-identified subject ID, COVID-19 status, age in years and sex were almost always included in the sample metadata. Where available, HLA class I and class II types were obtained from metadata supplied by the sample provider rather than from assay-based typing.

Study-wide findings and limitations: The quantity of clinical and demographic metadata differed by source and by participant and was supplied without curation.

The collaborating institutions used their own protocols to collect whole blood in K2EDTA tubes. Collaborator samples were shipped for TCRbeta analysis as frozen whole blood, isolated PBMCs, or DNA extracted from either sample type. The immunoSEQ Assay, a bias-controlled multiplex PCR, was used to amplify TCRbeta CDR3 regions from genomic DNA. The paper's data handling went like this. The number of nucleated cells in each sample was estimated from the amplification of reference gene primers within the assay. To quantify the absolute abundance of each unique TCRbeta CDR3 rearrangement, sequence reads were collapsed and filtered. For each sample, productive Simpson clonality was calculated as the square root of Simpson's diversity index across productive rearrangements. TCRdb stores this immuneACCESS table with in-frame sequences only. Part of the clones is absent; in the studies checked, under half of the shortfall reflects unresolved V genes, and no reason is known for the rest. That table supplies the V and J calls and clone size; D and trimming were determined from the DNA. The sample table contains some 54,000 clones; only one count was recorded for around 86% of them. The ten largest clones add up to around 1.9% of the sample.

Of note for this clone: The antigen this receptor binds is unknown. The sample holds no much larger clone one base away, and base qualities are not on file.

Measured from the cysteine to the phenylalanine, the CDR3 is 14 residues long. Only CDR3 DNA remains: 42 bases, in frame from the first base. Per the germline V gene, MNHNS is the CDR1 and SASEGT is the CDR2. Cut back by 2 bases and 6 bases, the V and J ends lie 14 bases apart. The sequenced material came from peripheral blood. The TCR originated in a woman aged 55-70 years with acute or convalescent COVID-19. The chain employs TRBV6-1 and TRBJ2-7; there is no confident call for the D gene. This receptor has the CDR3 CASSENWASSEQYF. The sequence in DNA is TGTGCCAGCAGTGAAAACTGGGCCTCCAGCGAGCAGTACTTC.